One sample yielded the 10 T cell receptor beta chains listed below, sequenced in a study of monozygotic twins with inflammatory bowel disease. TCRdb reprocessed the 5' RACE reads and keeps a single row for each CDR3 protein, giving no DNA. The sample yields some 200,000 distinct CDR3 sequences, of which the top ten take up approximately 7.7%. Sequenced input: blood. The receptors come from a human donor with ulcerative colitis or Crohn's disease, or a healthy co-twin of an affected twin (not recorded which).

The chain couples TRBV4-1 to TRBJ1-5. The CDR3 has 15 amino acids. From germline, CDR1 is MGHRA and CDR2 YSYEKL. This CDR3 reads CASSQEWSAGSPQHF.

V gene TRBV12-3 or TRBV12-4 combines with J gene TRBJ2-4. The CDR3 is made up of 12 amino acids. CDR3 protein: CASSSAGNMQYF.

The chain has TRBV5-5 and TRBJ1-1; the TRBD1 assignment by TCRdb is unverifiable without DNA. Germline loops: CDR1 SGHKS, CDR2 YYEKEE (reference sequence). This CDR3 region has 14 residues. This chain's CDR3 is CASRRTTGGAVAFF. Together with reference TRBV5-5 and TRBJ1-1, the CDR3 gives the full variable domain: DAGVTQSPTHLIKTRGQQVTLRCSPISGHKSVSWYQQVLGQGPQFIFQYYEKEERGRGNFPDRFSARQFPNYSSELNVNALLLGDSALYLCASRRTTGGAVAFFGQGTRLTVV.

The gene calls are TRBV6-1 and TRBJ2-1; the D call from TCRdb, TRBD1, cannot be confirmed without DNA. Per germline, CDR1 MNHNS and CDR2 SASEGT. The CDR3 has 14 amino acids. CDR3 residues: CASSARGWVEEQFF.

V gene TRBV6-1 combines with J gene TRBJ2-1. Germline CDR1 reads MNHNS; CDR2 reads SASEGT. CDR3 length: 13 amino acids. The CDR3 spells CASKLSSYNEQFF.

The CDR3: CASSQPTGMSGNTIYF. The V and J genes are TRBV4-1 and TRBJ1-3. CDR1 and CDR2 (germline): MGHRA, YSYEKL. This CDR3 has 16 residues.

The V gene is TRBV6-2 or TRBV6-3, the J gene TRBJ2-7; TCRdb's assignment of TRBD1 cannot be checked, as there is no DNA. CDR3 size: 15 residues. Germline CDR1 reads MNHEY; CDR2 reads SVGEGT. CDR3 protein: CASSRLGQGLYEQYF.

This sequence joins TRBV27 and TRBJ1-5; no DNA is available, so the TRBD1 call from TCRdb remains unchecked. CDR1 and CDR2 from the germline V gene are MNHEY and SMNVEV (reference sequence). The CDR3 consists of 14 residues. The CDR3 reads CASRGAERNQPQHF.

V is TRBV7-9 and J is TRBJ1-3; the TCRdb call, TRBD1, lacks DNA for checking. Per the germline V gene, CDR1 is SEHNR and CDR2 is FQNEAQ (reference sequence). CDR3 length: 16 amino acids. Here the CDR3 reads CASSFPAGGDGNTIYF.

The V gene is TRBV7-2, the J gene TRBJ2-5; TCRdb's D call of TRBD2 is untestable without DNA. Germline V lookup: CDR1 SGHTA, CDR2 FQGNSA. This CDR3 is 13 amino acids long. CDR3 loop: CASSLPVPETQYF. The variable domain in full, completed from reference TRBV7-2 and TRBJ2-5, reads GAGVSQSPSNKVTEKGKDVELRCDPISGHTALYWYRQSLGQGLEFLIYFQGNSAPDKSGLPSDRFSAERTGGSVSTLTIQRTQQEDSAVYLCASSLPVPETQYFGPGTRLLVL.